The clone carrying this TCR beta chain has only a few counts. As yet, its antigen is unknown. This entry comes from a study of T cell repertoires in cytomegalovirus infection. General study findings and limits: Clonotypes of TCR beta that were HLA-C-restricted and CMV-specific dominated the ex vivo response.

Each CDR3 protein is one row after TCRdb ran MiXCR on the reads. The top ten clones hold roughly 20% of a sample with about 340,000 distinct CDR3 sequences, 29% of them seen once. CDR3 length equals 12 residues. From germline, CDR1 is SNHLY and CDR2 FYNNEI. Trimming cost V 2 bases and J 2 bases, with 1 base left between them. The chain carries TRBV2 and TRBJ2-1; D remains ambiguous. The receptor was isolated from a human donor in good health (CMV status not recorded). Some clones in this sample may be carry-over from other donors' samples. Material: cultured PBMCs, obtained from culture after CMV antigen stimulation. The CDR3 region has the DNA TGTGCCAGCAGTGAACCCTACAATGAGCAGTTCTTC. Encoded protein: CASSEPYNEQFF.